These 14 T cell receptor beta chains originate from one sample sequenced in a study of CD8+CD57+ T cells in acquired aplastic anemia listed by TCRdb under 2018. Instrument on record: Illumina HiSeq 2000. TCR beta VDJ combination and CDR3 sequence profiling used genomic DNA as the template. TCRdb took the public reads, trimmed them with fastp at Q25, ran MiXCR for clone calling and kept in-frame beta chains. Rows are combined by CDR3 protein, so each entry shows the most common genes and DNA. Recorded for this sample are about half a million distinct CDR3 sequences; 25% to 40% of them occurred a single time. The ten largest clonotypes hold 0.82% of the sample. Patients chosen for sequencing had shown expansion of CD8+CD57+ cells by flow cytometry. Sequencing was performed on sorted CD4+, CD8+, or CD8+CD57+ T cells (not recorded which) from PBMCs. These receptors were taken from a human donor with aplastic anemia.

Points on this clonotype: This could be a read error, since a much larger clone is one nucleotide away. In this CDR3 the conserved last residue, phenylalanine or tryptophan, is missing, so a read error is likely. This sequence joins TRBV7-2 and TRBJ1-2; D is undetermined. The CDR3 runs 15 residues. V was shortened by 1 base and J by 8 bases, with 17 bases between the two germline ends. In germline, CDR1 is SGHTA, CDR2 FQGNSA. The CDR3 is CASSLVGEALGGYTL. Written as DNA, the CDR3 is TGTGCCAGCAGCTTAGTTGGGGAAGCCTTGGGCGGCTACACCCTC.

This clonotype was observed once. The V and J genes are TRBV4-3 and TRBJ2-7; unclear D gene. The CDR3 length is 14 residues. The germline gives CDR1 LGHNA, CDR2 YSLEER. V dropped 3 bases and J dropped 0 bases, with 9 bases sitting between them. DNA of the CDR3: TGCGCCAGCAGCCACCTAGTGGGCTCCTACGAGCAGTACTTC. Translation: CASSHLVGSYEQYF.

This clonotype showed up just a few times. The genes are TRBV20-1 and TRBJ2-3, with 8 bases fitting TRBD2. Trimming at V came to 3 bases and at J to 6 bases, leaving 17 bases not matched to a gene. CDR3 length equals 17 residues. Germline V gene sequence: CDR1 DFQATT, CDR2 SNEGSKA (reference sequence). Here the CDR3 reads CSASQRGLVRLSDTQYF. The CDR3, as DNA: TGCAGTGCTAGCCAGCGGGGGCTAGTTCGGCTGTCGGATACGCAGTATTTT.

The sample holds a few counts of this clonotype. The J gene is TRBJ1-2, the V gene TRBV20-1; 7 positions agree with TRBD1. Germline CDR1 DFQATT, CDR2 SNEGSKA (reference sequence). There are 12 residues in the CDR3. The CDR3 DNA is TGCAGCACTATGGGACAGTTCTATGGCTACACCTTC. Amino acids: CSTMGQFYGYTF.

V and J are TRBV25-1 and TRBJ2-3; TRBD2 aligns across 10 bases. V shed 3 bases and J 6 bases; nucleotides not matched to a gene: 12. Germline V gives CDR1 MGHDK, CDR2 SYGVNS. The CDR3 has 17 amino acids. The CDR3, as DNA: TGTGCCAGCAGTGATGCCCTAGCGGGAGCCGATCAGGATACGCAGTATTTT. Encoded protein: CASSDALAGADQDTQYF.

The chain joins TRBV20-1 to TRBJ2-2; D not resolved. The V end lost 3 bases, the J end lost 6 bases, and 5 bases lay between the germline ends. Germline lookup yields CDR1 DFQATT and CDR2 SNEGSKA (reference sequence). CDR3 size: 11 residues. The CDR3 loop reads CSASYAGELFF. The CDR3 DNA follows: TGCAGTGCTAGTTATGCCGGGGAGCTGTTTTTT.

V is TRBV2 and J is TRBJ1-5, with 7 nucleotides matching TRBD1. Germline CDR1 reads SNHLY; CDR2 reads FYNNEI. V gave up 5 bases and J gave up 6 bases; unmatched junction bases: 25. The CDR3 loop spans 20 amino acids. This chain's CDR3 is CASSKTVTAHRGEFSQPQHF. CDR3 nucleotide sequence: TGTGCCAGCAGTAAAACCGTCACCGCCCACAGGGGCGAATTCAGTCAGCCCCAGCATTTT.

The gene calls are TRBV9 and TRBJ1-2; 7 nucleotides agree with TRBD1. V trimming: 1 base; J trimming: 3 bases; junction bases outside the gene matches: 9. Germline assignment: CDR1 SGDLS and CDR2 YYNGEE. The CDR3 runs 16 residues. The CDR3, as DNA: TGTGCCAGCAGCGTAACCCTCCCAGGGGGTTACTATGGCTACACCTTC. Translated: CASSVTLPGGYYGYTF.

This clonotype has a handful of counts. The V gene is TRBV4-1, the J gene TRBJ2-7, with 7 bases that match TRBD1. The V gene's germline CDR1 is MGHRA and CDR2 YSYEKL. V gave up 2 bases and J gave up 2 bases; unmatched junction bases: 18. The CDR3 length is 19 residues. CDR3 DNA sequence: TGCGCCAGCAGCCAACAATCCTCCCAAACCGGGACAGCAACCTACGAGCAGTACTTC. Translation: CASSQQSSQTGTATYEQYF.

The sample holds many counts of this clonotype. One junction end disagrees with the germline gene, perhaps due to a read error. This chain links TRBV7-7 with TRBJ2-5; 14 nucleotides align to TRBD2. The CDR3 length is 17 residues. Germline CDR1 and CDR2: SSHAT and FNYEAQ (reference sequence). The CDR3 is CASSPGLAGGDWETQYF. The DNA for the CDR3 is TGTGCTAGCAGCCCCGGACTAGCGGGAGGAGACTGGGAGACCCAGTACTTC. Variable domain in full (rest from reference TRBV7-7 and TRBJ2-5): GAGVSQSPRYKVTKRGQDVTLRCDPISSHATLYWYQQALGQGPEFLTYFNYEAQPDKSGLPSDRFSAERPEGSISTLTIQRTEQRDSAMYRCASSPGLAGGDWETQYFGPGTRLLVL.

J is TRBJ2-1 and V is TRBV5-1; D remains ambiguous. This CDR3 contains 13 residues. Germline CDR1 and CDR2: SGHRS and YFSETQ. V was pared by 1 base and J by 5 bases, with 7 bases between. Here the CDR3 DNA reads TGCGCCAGCAGCTTGCGTGGTAACAATGAGCAGTTCTTC. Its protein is CASSLRGNNEQFF.

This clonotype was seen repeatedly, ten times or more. CDR3 DNA sequence: TGTGCCAGTAGTTTGGGGCGTGGAGGAAACACCATATATTTT. Amino acid sequence: CASSLGRGGNTIYF. The rearrangement links TRBV7-6 to TRBJ1-3; tentatively, D is TRBD1 (5 bases). This CDR3 region has 14 residues. V was cut by 9 bases and J by 4 bases, with 16 bases left in between. The germline CDR1 and CDR2 sequences are SGHVS and FNYEAQ.

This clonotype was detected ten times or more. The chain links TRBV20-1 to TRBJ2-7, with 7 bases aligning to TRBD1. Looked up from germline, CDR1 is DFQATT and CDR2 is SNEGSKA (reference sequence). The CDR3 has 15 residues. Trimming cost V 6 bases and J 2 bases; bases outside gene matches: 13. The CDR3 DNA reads TGCAGTGCCTCCCGCCCGCGCGGACAGGCCTACGAGCAGTACTTC. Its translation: CSASRPRGQAYEQYF.

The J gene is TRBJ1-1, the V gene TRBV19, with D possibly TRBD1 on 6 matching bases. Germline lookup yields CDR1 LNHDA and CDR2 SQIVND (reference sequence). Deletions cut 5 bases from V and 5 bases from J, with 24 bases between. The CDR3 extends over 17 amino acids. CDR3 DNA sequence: TGTGCCAGTAGTTCCCGGGGGGGGCTGGGTATCGGGACTGAAGCTTTCTTT. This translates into CASSSRGGLGIGTEAFF. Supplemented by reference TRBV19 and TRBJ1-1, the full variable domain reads DGGITQSPKYLFRKEGQNVTLSCEQNLNHDAMYWYRQDPGQGLRLIYYSQIVNDFQKGDIAEGYSVSREKKESFPLTVTSAQKNPTAFYLCASSSRGGLGIGTEAFFGQGTRLTVV.